What follows is one T cell receptor (beta chain) and its context. These data belong to a study of blood T cell repertoires in COVID-19. Whole-study context: Donors in the United States, Italy and Spain gave samples during acute or convalescent COVID-19. PBMCs, B-cell-depleted T cells, or T cells were the source of the cDNA or gDNA that made up the material.

V dropped 5 bases and J dropped 0; count of bases not matched to a gene: 5. Per germline, CDR1 LNHDA and CDR2 SQIVND (reference sequence). There are 16 residues in the CDR3. Clones were sequenced by immunoSEQ multiplex PCR, and TCRdb holds only the in-frame ones, with some missing. The sample shows about 140,000 clones, over 70% of them seen only once. The clonotype comes from a woman aged 50 to 65 with acute or convalescent COVID-19. V usage is TRBV19 and J usage is TRBJ1-5; 9 bases agree with TRBD1. The sequenced sample was peripheral blood. In DNA, the CDR3 is TGTGCCAGTAGTGCCCGGACAGGGGATAGCAATCAGCCCCAGCATTTT. Its protein product is CASSARTGDSNQPQHF.